The 20 T cell receptor beta chains in this list originate from one sample, sequenced in a study of T cells expressing NK-cell markers. Reanalyzing the 5' RACE reads, TCRdb keeps one entry per CDR3 protein, without DNA. Its clone listing holds 500,000 to 700,000 distinct CDR3 sequences. Material for sequencing was blood T cells: a sorted CD56 or NKG2C T cell subset, CD4+ or CD8+ T cells, or bulk PBMC T cells (not recorded which). The receptors were sampled from a man younger than 30 in good health.

The rearrangement uses TRBV6-1 and TRBJ2-1; the D gene TCRdb calls, TRBD2, cannot be checked with no DNA. Germline CDR1 reads MNHNS; CDR2 reads SASEGT. This CDR3 is 17 amino acids long. CDR3 sequence: CASRIAGAPSSYNEQFF.

The rearrangement joins TRBV20-1 to TRBJ2-7; lacking DNA, the TRBD1 call made by TCRdb goes unchecked. The CDR3 covers 15 residues. Germline V gene sequence: CDR1 DFQATT, CDR2 SNEGSKA (reference sequence). CDR3 sequence reads: CSARRLLQGGHEQYF.

This chain uses TRBV18 with TRBJ2-5; the TRBD2 assignment by TCRdb is unverifiable without DNA. CDR3 length: 16 residues. Germline-derived CDR1 and CDR2 are KGHSH and LQKENI. The CDR3: CASSPSASGRWETQYF.

The V call is TRBV6-1, the J call TRBJ2-3; the D call of TRBD1 rests on TCRdb alone, since no DNA is present to check it. The germline V gene has CDR1 MNHNS and CDR2 SASEGT. This CDR3 is 16 amino acids long. The CDR3: CASSEFPGGGADTQYF.

The chain uses TRBV11-2 and TRBJ2-1. The CDR3 is made up of 14 amino acids. Germline V CDR1 and CDR2: SGHAT, FQNNGV. This CDR3 reads CASSLEPVSGEQFF.

The CDR3 loop is CATSGPTSAKASYEQYF. The chain has TRBV15 and TRBJ2-7; TCRdb picks TRBD2, but there is no DNA to check that call. CDR1 is LNHNV and CDR2 is YYDKDF in the germline V gene (reference sequence). The CDR3 is 17 residues long.

V is TRBV7-2 and J is TRBJ2-3; checking the TCRdb D call of TRBD2 is not possible without DNA. Germline assignment: CDR1 SGHTA and CDR2 FQGNSA. The CDR3 spans 14 residues. CDR3 protein: CASSPTRFTDTQYF.

V gene TRBV12-3 or TRBV12-4 combines with J gene TRBJ2-1; TCRdb names TRBD1, which stays unverified in the absence of DNA. This CDR3 comprises 13 residues. The CDR3 spells CASSPLIDGEQFF.

The chain has TRBV7-2 and TRBJ2-2; TCRdb indicates TRBD2, and absent DNA this call remains unverified. The length of the CDR3 is 15 residues. Germline lookup yields CDR1 SGHTA and CDR2 FQGNSA. Here the CDR3 reads CASSPTSLGTGELFF.

The gene calls are TRBV4-3 and TRBJ2-1; the D call from TCRdb, TRBD2, cannot be confirmed without DNA. Germline-derived CDR1 and CDR2 are LGHNA and YSLEER. The CDR3 has 15 amino acids. CDR3 region: CASSQPKQGRNEQFF.

V and J are TRBV5-1 and TRBJ2-3; TCRdb's D call, TRBD2, is unchecked because there is no DNA. This CDR3 has 16 amino acids. The V gene's germline CDR1 is SGHRS and CDR2 YFSETQ. This CDR3 is CASSPTSGSPTDTQYF.

The V and J genes are TRBV7-2 and TRBJ2-1; without DNA, the TCRdb call of TRBD2 cannot be checked. Germline V CDR1 and CDR2: SGHTA, FQGNSA. This CDR3 is built from 16 residues. The CDR3 is CASSLVASGGYNEQFF. Variable domain in full (rest from reference TRBV7-2 and TRBJ2-1): GAGVSQSPSNKVTEKGKDVELRCDPISGHTALYWYRQSLGQGLEFLIYFQGNSAPDKSGLPSDRFSAERTGGSVSTLTIQRTQQEDSAVYLCASSLVASGGYNEQFFGPGTRLTVL.

This chain uses TRBV12-3 or TRBV12-4 with TRBJ2-7; TCRdb calls TRBD2, which cannot be checked without DNA. The CDR3 spans 14 residues. This CDR3 reads CASRTSGDSYEQYF.

V and J are TRBV29-1 and TRBJ2-1; TCRdb names TRBD2, which stays unverified in the absence of DNA. Germline lookup yields CDR1 SQVTM and CDR2 ANQGSEA. CDR3 size: 12 residues. The CDR3 is CSVDLEREDLFF.

The chain is built from TRBV15 and TRBJ2-1; TCRdb calls TRBD1, which cannot be checked without DNA. Germline V gene lookup returns CDR1 LNHNV and CDR2 YYDKDF (reference sequence). The CDR3 extends over 17 amino acids. The CDR3 sequence: CATSRDRGVSSYNEQFF.

V usage is TRBV12-3 or TRBV12-4 and J usage is TRBJ2-1; TCRdb proposes TRBD2, but this gene call is untestable without DNA. The CDR3 totals 14 residues. The CDR3 sequence: CASSFLASLNEQFF.

V usage is TRBV20-1 and J usage is TRBJ2-5; the D call from TCRdb, TRBD2, cannot be confirmed without DNA. The CDR3 runs 14 residues. The V gene's germline CDR1 is DFQATT and CDR2 SNEGSKA (reference sequence). The CDR3 loop is CSAWVAGSEETQYF.

The chain recombines TRBV12-3 or TRBV12-4 with TRBJ2-1; lacking DNA, the TRBD1 call made by TCRdb goes unchecked. The length of the CDR3 is 17 residues. The chain's CDR3 is CASSLIGPGGGHNEQFF.

V and J are TRBV9 and TRBJ1-2. The CDR3 extends over 13 amino acids. Per germline, CDR1 SGDLS and CDR2 YYNGEE. CDR3 sequence reads: CASSPSMNYGYTF.

The chain recombines TRBV7-9 with TRBJ2-1; TCRdb lists TRBD2, though no DNA is available to test this call. Germline V gene lookup returns CDR1 SEHNR and CDR2 FQNEAQ (reference sequence). This CDR3 is built from 15 residues. The CDR3 protein is CASSKQLAGFNEQFF.